Sequencing of this T cell receptor beta chain was carried out in a study of cytomegalovirus exposure and HLA in healthy donors. Germline CDR1 and CDR2: SGHAT and FQNNGV. V was pared by 6 bases and J by 6 bases, with 5 bases of the junction left unmatched. This CDR3 has 13 amino acids. It was the roughly 130-subject validation cohort, separate from the approximately 620-subject first cohort, to which the donors belonged. TCRdb's table, derived via immunoSEQ multiplex PCR, lists solely in-frame clones and lacks some. Here the sample spans about 130,000 clones, roughly 87% being singletons. Comments on this clone: Its antigen is not identified.

Findings and caveats of the study: First-cohort TCR clusters tended to co-occur in the roughly 130 validation repertoires, a later analysis found. There were a few CMV-associated chains whose specificity for CMV antigens was confirmed in vitro. Altogether, 150 to 200 TCR beta chains were recorded as cytomegalovirus-associated.

The sequence came from a woman between 18 and 30 years old in good health and CMV-seropositive. The gene calls are TRBV11-2 and TRBJ1-2; TRBD1 agrees at 9 bases. What was sequenced was PBMCs. Here the CDR3 DNA reads TGTGCCAGCAGGCGGACAGGGGACCATGGCTACACCTTC. It is translated as CASRRTGDHGYTF.